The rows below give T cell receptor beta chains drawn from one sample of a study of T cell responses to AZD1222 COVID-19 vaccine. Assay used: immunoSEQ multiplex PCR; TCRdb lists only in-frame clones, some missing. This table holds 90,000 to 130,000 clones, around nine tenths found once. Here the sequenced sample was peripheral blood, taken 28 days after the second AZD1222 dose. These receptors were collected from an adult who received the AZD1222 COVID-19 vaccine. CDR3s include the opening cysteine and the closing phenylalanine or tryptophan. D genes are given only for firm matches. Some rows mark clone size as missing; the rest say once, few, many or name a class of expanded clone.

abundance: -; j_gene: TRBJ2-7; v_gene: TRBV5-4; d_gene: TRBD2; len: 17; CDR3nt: TGTGCCAGCAGCTTGGCTGGTGGCGGGAGGGCCTCCTACGAGCAGTACTTC; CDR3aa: CASSLAGGGRASYEQYF
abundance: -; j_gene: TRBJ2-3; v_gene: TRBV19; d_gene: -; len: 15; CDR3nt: TGTGCCAGTAGTATAGAAGGGAGGCGCACAGATACGCAGTATTTT; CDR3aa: CASSIEGRRTDTQYF
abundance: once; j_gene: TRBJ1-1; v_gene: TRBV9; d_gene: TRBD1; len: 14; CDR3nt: TGTGCCAGCAGCCCGACAGGGTTTTTCACTGAAGCTTTCTTT; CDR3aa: CASSPTGFFTEAFF
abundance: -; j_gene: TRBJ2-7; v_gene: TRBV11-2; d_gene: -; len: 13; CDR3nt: TGTGCCAGCAGCTCAAATCAGGGATACGAGCAGTACTTC; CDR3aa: CASSSNQGYEQYF
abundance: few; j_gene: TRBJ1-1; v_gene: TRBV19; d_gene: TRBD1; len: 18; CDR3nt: TGTGCCAGTAGTATCCGGCCTTACGGGACAGCCGATTACACTGAAGCTTTCTTT; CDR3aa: CASSIRPYGTADYTEAFF
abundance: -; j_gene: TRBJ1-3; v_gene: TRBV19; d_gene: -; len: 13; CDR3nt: TGTGCCAGTAGTATAGGGTCCGGAAACACCATATATTTT; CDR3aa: CASSIGSGNTIYF
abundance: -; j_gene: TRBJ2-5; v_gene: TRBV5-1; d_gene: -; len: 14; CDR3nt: TGCGCCAGCAGCTTGGTAGGCAGTGAAGAGACCCAGTACTTC; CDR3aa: CASSLVGSEETQYF
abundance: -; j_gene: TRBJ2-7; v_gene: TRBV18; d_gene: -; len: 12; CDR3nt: TGTGCCAGCTCACCTTTCTCCTACGAGCAGTACTTC; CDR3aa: CASSPFSYEQYF
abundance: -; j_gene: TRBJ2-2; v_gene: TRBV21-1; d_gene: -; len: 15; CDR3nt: TGTGCCAGCACCGGGACAGATAATAAGACCGGGGAGCTGTTTTTT; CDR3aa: CASTGTDNKTGELFF
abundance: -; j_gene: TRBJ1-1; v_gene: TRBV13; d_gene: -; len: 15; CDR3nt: TGTGCCAGCAGCGCTAACAGAGGATTGAACACTGAAGCTTTCTTT; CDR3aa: CASSANRGLNTEAFF
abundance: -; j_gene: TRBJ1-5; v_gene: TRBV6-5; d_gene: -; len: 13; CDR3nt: TGTGCCAGCAGCCAGGGACTTTTACAGCCCCAGCATTTT; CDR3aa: CASSQGLLQPQHF
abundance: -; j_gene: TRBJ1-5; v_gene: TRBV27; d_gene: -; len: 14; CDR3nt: TGTGCCAGCAGTGCTAAGAATAGCAATCAGCCCCAGCATTTT; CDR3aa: CASSAKNSNQPQHF
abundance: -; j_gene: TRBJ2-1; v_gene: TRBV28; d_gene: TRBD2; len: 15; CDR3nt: TGTGCCAGCAGAAAAGCGGGAGCCGCTTACAATGAGCAGTTCTTC; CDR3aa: CASRKAGAAYNEQFF
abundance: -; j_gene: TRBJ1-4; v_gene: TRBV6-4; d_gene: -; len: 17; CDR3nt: TGTGCCAGCAGTTCAAACAGGGTGCTCATAAGGTTGGAAAAACTGTTTTTT; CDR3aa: CASSSNRVLIRLEKLFF
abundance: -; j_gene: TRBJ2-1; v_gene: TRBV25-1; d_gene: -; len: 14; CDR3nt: TGTGCCAGCAGTGAATTGGGATATGGGAATGAGCAGTTCTTC; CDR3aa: CASSELGYGNEQFF
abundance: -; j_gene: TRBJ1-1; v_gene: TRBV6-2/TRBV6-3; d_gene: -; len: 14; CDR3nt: TGTGCCAGCAGTTCCACGGACAGCTACACTGAAGCTTTCTTT; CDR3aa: CASSSTDSYTEAFF
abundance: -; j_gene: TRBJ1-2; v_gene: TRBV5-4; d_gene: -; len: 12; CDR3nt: TGTGCCAGCAGCCAAGACTCGTATGGCTACACCTTC; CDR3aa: CASSQDSYGYTF
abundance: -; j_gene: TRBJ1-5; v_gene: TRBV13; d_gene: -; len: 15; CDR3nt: TGTGCCAGCAGCTTACAGGGCGATGGGCCTCAGCCCCAGCATTTT; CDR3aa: CASSLQGDGPQPQHF
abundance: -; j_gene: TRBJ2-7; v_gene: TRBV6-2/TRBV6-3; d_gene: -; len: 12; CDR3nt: TGTGCCAGCAGTTACAGCAGCTACGAGCAGTACTTC; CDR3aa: CASSYSSYEQYF
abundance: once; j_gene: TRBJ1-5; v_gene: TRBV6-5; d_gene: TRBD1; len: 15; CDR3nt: TGTGCCAGCACACAACAGGGGGCGAACAATCAGCCCCAGCATTTT; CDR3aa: CASTQQGANNQPQHF
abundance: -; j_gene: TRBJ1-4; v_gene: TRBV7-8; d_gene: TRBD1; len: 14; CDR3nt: TGTGCCAGCAGCGTAACAGGGGGCAGAGAAAAACTGTTTTTT; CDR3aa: CASSVTGGREKLFF
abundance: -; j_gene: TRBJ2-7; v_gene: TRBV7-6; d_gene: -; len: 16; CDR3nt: TGTGCCAGCAGCTTAGCGAGCACGATGAGCTCCTACGAGCAGTACTTC; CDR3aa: CASSLASTMSSYEQYF